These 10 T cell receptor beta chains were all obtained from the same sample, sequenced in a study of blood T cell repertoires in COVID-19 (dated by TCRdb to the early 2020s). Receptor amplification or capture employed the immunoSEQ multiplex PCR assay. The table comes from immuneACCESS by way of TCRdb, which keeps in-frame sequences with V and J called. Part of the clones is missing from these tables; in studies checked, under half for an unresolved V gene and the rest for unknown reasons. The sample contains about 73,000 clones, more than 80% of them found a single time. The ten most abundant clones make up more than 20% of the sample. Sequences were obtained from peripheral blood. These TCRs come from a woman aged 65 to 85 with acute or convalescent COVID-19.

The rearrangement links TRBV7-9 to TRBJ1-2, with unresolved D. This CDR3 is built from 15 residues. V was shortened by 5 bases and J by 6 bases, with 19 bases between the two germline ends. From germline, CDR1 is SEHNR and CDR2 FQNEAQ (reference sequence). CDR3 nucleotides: TGTGCCAGCAGCCCGTACAGTGCTTCCTTTGATGGCTACACCTTC. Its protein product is CASSPYSASFDGYTF.

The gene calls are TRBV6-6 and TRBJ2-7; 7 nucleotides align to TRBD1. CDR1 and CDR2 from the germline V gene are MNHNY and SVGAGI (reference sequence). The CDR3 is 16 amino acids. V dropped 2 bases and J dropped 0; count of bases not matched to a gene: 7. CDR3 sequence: CASSYGRDRSSYEQYF. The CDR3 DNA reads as TGTGCCAGCAGTTACGGTAGGGACAGAAGCTCCTACGAGCAGTACTTC.

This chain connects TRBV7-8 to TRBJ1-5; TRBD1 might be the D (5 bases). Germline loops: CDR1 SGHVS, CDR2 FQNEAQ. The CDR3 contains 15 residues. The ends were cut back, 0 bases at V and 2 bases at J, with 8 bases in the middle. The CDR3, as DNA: TGTGCCAGCAGCTTAGCAGGGGCTGGCAATCAGCCCCAGCATTTT. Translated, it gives CASSLAGAGNQPQHF.

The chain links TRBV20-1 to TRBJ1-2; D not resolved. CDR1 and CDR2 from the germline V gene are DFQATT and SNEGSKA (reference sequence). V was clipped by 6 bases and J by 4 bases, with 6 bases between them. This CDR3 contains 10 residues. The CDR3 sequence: CSAGSYGYTF. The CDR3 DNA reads TGCAGTGCCGGGAGCTATGGCTACACCTTC.

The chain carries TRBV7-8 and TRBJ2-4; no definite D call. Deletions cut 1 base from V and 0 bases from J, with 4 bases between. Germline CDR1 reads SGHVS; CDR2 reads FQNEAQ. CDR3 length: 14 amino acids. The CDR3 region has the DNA TGTGCCAGCAGCTTAGGTATAGCCAAAAACATTCAGTACTTC. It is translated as CASSLGIAKNIQYF.

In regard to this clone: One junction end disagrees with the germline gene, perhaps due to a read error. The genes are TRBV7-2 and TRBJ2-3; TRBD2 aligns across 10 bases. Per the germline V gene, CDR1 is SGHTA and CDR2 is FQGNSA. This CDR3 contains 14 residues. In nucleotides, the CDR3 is TGTGCCAGCAGCTTAGCTCCACCTAGCGGGAGTTTCCATTTT. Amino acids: CASSLAPPSGSFHF.

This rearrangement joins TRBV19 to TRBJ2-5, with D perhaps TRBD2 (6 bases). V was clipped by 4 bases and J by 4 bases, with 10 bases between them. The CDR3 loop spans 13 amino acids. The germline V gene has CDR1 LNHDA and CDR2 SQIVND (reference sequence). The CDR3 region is CASSRLVGETQYF. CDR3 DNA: TGTGCCAGTAGTAGACTAGTCGGAGAGACCCAGTACTTC.

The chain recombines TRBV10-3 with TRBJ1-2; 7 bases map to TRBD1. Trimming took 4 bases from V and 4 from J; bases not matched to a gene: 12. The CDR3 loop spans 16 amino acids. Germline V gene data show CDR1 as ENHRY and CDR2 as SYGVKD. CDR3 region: CAISGRDREGGYGYTF. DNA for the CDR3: TGTGCCATCAGTGGTAGAGACAGGGAAGGGGGCTATGGCTACACCTTC.

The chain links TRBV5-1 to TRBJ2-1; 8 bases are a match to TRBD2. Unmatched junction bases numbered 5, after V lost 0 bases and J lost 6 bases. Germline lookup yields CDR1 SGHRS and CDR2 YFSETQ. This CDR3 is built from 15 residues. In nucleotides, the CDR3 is TGCGCCAGCAGCTTGGACGGGAGGGGTATCAATGAGCAGTTCTTC. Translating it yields CASSLDGRGINEQFF.

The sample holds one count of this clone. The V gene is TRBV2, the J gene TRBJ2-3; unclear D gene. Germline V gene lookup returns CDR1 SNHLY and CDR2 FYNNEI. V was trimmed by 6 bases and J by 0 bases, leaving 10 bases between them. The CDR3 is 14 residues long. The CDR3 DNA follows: TGTGCCAGCAGCCTAGGTCGTAGCACAGATACGCAGTATTTT. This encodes CASSLGRSTDTQYF.